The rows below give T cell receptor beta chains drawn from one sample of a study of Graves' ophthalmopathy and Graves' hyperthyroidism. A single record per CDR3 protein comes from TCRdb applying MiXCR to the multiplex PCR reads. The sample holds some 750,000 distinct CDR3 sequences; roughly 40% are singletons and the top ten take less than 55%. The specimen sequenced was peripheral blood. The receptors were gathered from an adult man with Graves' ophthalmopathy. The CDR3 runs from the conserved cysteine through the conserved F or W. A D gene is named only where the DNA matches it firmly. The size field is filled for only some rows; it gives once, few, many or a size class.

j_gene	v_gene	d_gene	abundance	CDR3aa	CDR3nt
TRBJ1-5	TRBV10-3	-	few	CASKRAGNQPQHF	TGTGCCAGCAAAAGGGCAGGCAATCAGCCCCAGCATTTT
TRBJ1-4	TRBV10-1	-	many	CASSDSLNEKLFF	TGCGCCAGCAGTGACAGCCTCAATGAAAAACTGTTTTTT
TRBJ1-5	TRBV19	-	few	CASSIVPGVSQPQHF	TGTGCCAGTAGTATAGTTCCGGGGGTATCTCAGCCCCAGCATTTT
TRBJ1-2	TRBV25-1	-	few	CASSPNIGRGHGYTF	TGTGCCAGCAGCCCAAACATTGGCAGAGGGCATGGCTACACCTTC
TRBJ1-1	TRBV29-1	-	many	CSPQLLNTEAFF	TGCAGCCCGCAGTTGTTGAACACTGAAGCTTTCTTT
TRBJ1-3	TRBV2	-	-	CASSYGRSGNTIYF	TGTGCCAGCAGTTACGGGCGCTCGGGAAACACCATATATTTT
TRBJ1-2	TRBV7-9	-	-	CAGSLSDTTTYGYTF	TGTGCCGGCAGCTTATCTGACACTACAACCTATGGCTACACCTTC
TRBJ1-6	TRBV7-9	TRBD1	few	CASSPRQGAGESPLHF	TGTGCCAGCAGCCCCCGACAGGGGGCTGGGGAATCACCCCTCCACTTT
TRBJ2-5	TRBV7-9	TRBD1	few	CASSLYRGEETQYF	TGTGCCAGCAGCTTATACAGGGGGGAAGAGACCCAGTACTTC
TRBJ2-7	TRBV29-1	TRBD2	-	CSVGGPSGNYEQYF	TGCAGCGTGGGGGGGCCTAGCGGGAACTACGAGCAGTACTTC
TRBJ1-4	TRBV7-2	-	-	CASSSLGQNEKLFF	TGTGCCAGCAGCTCCTTAGGACAGAATGAAAAACTGTTTTTT
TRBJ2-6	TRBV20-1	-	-	CSAGKPSGANVLTF	TGCAGTGCTGGGAAACCCTCTGGGGCCAACGTCCTGACTTTC
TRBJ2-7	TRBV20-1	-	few	CSAGRNRVKSYEQYF	TGCAGTGCGGGAAGAAACAGGGTAAAATCCTACGAGCAGTACTTC
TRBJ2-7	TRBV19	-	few	CASSLRLGDYEQYF	TGTGCCAGTAGTCTCCGGTTAGGGGACTACGAGCAGTACTTC
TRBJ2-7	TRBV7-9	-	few	CASSLWELYEQYF	TGTGCCAGCAGCTTATGGGAACTCTACGAGCAGTACTTC
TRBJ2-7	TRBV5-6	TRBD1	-	CASSPRQGFYEQYF	TGTGCCAGCAGCCCGAGACAGGGGTTCTACGAGCAGTACTTC
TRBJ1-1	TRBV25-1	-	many	CATSAGLNTEAFF	TGTGCCACCTCGGCTGGGTTGAACACTGAAGCTTTCTTT